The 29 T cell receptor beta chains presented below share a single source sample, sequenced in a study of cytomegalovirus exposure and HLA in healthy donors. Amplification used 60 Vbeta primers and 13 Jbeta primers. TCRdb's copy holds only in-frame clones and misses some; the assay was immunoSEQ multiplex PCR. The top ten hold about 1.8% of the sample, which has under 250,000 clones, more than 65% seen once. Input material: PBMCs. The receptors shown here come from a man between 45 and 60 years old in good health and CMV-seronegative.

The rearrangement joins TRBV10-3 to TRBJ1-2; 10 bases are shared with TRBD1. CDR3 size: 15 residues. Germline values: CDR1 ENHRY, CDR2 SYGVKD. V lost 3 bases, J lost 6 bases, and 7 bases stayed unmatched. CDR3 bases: TGTGCCATCAGTGACCCGGGACAGGGGAAAAATGGCTACACCTTC. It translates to CAISDPGQGKNGYTF.

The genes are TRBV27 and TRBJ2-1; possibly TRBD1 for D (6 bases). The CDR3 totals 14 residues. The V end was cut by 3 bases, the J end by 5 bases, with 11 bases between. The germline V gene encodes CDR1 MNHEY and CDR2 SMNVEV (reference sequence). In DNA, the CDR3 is TGTGCCAGCAGTTTGGCAGGGGCCCACAATGAGCAGTTCTTC. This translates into CASSLAGAHNEQFF.

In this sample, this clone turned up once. The CDR3 bases are TGTGCCAGCAGTGTAACTAGCGGGGCCTACTACGAGCAGTACTTC. The encoded protein is CASSVTSGAYYEQYF. V usage is TRBV2 and J usage is TRBJ2-7, with 10 bases fitting TRBD2. The germline gives CDR1 SNHLY, CDR2 FYNNEI. The V segment lost 4 bases and the J segment 3 bases; nucleotides outside the gene matches: 6. The CDR3 is 15 amino acids.

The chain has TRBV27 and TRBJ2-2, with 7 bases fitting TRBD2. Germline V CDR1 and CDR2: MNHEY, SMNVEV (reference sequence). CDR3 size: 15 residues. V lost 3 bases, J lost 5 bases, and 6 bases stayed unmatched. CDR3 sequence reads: CASSFFEGGTGELFF. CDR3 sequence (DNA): TGTGCCAGCAGTTTTTTCGAGGGAGGGACCGGGGAGCTGTTTTTT.

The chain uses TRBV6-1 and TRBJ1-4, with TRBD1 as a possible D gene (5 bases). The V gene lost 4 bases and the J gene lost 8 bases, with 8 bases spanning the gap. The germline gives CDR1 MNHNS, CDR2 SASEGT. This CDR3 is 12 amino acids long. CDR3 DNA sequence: TGTGCCAGCAGTGGAGACAGAGAAAAACTGTTTTTT. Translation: CASSGDREKLFF.

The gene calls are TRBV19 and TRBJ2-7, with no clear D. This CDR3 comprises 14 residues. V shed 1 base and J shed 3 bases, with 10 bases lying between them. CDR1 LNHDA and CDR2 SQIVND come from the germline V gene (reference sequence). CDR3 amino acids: CASSIAASFYEQYF. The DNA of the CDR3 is TGTGCCAGTAGTATAGCGGCTAGTTTCTACGAGCAGTACTTC. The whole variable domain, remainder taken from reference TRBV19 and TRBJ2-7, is DGGITQSPKYLFRKEGQNVTLSCEQNLNHDAMYWYRQDPGQGLRLIYYSQIVNDFQKGDIAEGYSVSREKKESFPLTVTSAQKNPTAFYLCASSIAASFYEQYFGPGTRLTVT.

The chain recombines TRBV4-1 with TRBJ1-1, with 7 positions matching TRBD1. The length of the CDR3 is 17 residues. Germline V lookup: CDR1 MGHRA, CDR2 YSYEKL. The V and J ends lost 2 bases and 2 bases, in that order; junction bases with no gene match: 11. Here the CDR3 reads CASSQPGRQGPNTEAFF. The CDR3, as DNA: TGCGCCAGCAGCCAACCGGGCAGACAGGGCCCCAACACTGAAGCTTTCTTT.

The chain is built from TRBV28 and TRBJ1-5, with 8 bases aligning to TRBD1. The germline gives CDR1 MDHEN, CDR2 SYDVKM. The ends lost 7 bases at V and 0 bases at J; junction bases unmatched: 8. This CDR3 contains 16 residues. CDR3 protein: CASTTTGDYSNQPQHF. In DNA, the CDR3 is TGTGCCAGCACCACGACAGGGGACTATAGCAATCAGCCCCAGCATTTT.

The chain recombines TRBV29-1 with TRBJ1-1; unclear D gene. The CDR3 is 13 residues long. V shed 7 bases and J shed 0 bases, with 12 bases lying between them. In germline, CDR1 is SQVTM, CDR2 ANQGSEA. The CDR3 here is CSAERNVNTEAFF. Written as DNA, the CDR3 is TGCAGCGCTGAGAGGAACGTGAACACTGAAGCTTTCTTT.

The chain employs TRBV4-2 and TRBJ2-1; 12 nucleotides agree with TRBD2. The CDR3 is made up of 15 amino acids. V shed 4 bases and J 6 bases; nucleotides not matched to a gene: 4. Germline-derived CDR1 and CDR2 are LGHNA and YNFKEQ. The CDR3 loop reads CASSLLAGGGNEQFF. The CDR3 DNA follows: TGTGCCAGCAGCCTACTAGCGGGAGGAGGCAATGAGCAGTTCTTC.

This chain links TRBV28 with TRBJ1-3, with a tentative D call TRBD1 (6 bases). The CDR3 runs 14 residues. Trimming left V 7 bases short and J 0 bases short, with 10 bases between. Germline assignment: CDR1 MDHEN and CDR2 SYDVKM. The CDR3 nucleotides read TGTGCCAGCATTCTCAGGGGCTCTGGAAACACCATATATTTT. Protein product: CASILRGSGNTIYF.

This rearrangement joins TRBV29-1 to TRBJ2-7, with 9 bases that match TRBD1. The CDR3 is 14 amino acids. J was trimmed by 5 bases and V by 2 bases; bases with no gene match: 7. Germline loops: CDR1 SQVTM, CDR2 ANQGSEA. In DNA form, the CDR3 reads TGCAGCGTTGAAAGCCCTGGGACAGGGAACGAGCAGTACTTC. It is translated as CSVESPGTGNEQYF.

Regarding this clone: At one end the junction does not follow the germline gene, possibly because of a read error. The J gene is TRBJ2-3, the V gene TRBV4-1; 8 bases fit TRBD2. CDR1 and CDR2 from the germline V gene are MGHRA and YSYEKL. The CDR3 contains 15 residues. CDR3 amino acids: CAGSQLADRTDTQYF. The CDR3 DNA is TGCGCCGGCAGCCAACTAGCGGACCGCACAGATACGCAGTATTTT.

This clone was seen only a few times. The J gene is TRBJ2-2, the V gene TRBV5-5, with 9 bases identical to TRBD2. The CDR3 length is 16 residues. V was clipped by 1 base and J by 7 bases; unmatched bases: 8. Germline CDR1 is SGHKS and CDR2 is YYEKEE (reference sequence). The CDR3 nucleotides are TGTGCCAGCAGCTTGCTGGCAAGGACTAGCGACGGGGAGCTGTTTTTT. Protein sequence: CASSLLARTSDGELFF.

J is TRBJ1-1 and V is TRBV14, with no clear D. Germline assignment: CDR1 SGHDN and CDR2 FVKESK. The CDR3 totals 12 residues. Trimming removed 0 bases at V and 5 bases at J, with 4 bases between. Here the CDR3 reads CASSQEHTEAFF. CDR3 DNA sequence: TGTGCCAGCAGCCAAGAACATACTGAAGCTTTCTTT.

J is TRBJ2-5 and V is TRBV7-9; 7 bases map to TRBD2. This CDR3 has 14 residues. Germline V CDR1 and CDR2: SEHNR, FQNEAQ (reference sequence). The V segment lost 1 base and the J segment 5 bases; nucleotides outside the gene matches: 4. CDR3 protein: CASSLEGSGETQYF. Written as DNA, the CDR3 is TGTGCCAGCAGCTTAGAGGGTAGCGGGGAGACCCAGTACTTC. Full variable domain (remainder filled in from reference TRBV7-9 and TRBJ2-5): DTGVSQNPRHKITKRGQNVTFRCDPISEHNRLYWYRQTLGQGPEFLTYFQNEAQLEKSRLLSDRFSAERPKGSFSTLEIQRTEQGDSAMYLCASSLEGSGETQYFGPGTRLLVL.

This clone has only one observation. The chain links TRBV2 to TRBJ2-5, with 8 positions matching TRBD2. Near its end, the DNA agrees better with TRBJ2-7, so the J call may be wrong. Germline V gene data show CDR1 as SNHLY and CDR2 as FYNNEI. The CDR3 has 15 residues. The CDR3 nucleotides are TGTGCCAGCAGTGCGTCCGGGGGGGATTTCCCCGAGCAGTACTTC. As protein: CASSASGGDFPEQYF.

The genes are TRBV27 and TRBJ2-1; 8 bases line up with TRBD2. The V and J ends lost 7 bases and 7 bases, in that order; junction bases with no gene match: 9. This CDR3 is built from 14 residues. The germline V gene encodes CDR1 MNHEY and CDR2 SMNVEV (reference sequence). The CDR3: CASKRAGVRNEQFF. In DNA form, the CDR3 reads TGTGCCAGCAAGAGAGCGGGAGTAAGGAATGAGCAGTTCTTC.

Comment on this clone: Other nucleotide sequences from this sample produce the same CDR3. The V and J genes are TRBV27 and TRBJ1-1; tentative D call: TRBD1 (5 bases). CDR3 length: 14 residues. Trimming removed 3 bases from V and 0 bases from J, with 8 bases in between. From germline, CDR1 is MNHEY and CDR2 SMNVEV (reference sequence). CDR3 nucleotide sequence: TGTGCCAGCAGTTTGCGGGGCTTGAACACTGAAGCTTTCTTT. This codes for CASSLRGLNTEAFF.

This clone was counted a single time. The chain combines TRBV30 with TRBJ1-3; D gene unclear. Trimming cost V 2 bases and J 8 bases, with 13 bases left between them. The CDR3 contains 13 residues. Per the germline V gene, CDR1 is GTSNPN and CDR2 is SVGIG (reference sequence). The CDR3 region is CAWSRDGVDTIYF. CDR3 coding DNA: TGTGCCTGGAGTCGTGACGGGGTCGACACCATATATTTT.

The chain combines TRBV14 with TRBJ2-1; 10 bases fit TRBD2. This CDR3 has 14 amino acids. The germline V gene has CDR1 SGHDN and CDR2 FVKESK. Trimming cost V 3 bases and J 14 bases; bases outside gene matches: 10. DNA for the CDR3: TGTGCCAGCAGCCAGGGACTAGCGCCCCAAAATGAGTTCTTC. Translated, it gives CASSQGLAPQNEFF.

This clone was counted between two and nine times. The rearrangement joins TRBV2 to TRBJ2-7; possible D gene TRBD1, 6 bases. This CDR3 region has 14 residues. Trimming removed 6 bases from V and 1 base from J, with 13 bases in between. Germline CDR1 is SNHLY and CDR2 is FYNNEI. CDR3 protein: CASRDWDTSYEQYF. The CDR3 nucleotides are TGTGCCAGCAGGGACTGGGACACGTCCTACGAGCAGTACTTC.

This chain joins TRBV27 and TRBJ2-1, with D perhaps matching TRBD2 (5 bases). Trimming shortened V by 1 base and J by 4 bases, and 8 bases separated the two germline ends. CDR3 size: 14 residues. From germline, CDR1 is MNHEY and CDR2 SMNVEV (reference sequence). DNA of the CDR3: TGTGCCAGCAGTTTATTTCCGGGGTACAATGAGCAGTTCTTC. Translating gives CASSLFPGYNEQFF.

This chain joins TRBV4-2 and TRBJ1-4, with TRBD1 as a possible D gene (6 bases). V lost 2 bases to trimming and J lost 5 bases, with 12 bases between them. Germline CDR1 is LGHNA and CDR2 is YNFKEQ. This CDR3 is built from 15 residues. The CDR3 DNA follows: TGTGCCAGCAGCCAAACTTACAGGGAGAATGAAAAACTGTTTTTT. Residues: CASSQTYRENEKLFF.

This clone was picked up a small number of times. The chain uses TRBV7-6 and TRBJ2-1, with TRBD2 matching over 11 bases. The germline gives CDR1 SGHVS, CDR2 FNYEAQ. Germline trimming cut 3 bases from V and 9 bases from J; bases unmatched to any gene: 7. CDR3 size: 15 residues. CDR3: CASSFIAGGPGEQFF. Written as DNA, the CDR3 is TGTGCCAGCAGCTTCATAGCGGGAGGGCCCGGTGAGCAGTTCTTC.

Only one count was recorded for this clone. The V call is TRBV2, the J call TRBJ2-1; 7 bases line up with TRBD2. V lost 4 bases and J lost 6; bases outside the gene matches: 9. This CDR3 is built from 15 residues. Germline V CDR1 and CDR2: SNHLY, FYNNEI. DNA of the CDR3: TGTGCCAGCAGTGTATCCAGCGGGATGGTCAATGAGCAGTTCTTC. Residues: CASSVSSGMVNEQFF.

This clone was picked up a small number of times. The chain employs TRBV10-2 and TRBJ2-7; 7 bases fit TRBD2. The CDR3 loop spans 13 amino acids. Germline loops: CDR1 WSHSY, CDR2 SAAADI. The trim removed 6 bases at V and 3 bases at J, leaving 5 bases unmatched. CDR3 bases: TGCGCCAGCAGCGGACTAGTCCACTACGAGCAGTACTTC. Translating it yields CASSGLVHYEQYF.

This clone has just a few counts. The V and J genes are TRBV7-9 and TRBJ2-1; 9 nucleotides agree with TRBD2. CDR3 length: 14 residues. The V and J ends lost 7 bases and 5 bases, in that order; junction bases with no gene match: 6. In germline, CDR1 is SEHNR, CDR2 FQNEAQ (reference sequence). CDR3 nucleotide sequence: TGTGCCAGCACGCGGCTAGCGGGGAACAATGAGCAGTTCTTC. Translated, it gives CASTRLAGNNEQFF.

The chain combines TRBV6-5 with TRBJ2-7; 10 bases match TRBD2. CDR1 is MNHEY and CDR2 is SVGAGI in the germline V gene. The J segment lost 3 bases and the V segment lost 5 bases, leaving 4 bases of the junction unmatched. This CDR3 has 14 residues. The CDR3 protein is CASSKAGGFYEQYF. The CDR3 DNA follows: TGTGCCAGCAGTAAAGCGGGAGGGTTCTACGAGCAGTACTTC.